These T cell receptor beta chains were read from a single sample in a study of radiation and T cells in renal cell carcinoma. Using immunoSEQ multiplex PCR, the repertoire was profiled, and TCRdb retains in-frame clones only, with some absent. Of tens of thousands of clones in the sample, 82% were seen once. The sample was blood, taken from a patient whose treatment included radiotherapy and nephrectomy. The receptor set was obtained from a man between 60 and 75 years old with renal cell carcinoma. Each CDR3 is given with its conserved first and last residue. Each record gives: clone size, D gene, J gene, V gene, CDR3 DNA, CDR3 protein. The D gene is left open where the match is weak. The size entry is marked missing in some rows and otherwise reads once, few, many or a size class.

.	.	TRBJ1-2	TRBV6-5	TGTGCCAGCAGGTTCGGAGGGGCGATTTCCTATGGCTACACCTTC	CASRFGGAISYGYTF
.	.	TRBJ1-5	TRBV18	TGTGCCAGCTCACCAAACGAAGACCTCAATCAGCCCCAGCATTTT	CASSPNEDLNQPQHF
.	TRBD2	TRBJ2-3	TRBV28	TGTGCCAGCCCCACCCCCCTAGCGGGAGGCGATGATACGCAGTATTTT	CASPTPLAGGDDTQYF
.	.	TRBJ1-3	TRBV7-6	TGTGCCAGCAGCTTACGTCGGGGGACTGGAAACACCATATATTTT	CASSLRRGTGNTIYF
.	.	TRBJ1-5	TRBV30	TGTGCCTGGAGTCTTGACGAGGGGAGCAATCAGCCCCAGCATTTT	CAWSLDEGSNQPQHF
few	.	TRBJ1-4	TRBV29-1	TGCAGCGTCACGGGGGGGATAGGCGAAAAACTGTTTTTT	CSVTGGIGEKLFF
.	TRBD1	TRBJ2-2	TRBV19	TGTGCCAGTACAACAGGGGGCTCGAACACCGGGGAGCTGTTTTTT	CASTTGGSNTGELFF
.	.	TRBJ1-3	TRBV5-1	TGCGCCAGCAGCCTGGAAGGGACTGGAAACACCATATATTTT	CASSLEGTGNTIYF
.	.	TRBJ2-6	TRBV6-4	TGTGCCAGCAGTAATCTTGCTGGGGCCAACGTCCTGACTTTC	CASSNLAGANVLTF
.	.	TRBJ2-2	TRBV10-3	TGTGCCATCAGTGCGGATTACACCGGGGAGCTGTTTTTT	CAISADYTGELFF
few	TRBD1	TRBJ2-6	TRBV9	TGTGCCAGCAGCGTTGGACAGGGATACTCTGGGGCCAACGTCCTGACTTTC	CASSVGQGYSGANVLTF
.	TRBD2	TRBJ2-7	TRBV27	TGTGCCAGCAGTTTTTTACTAGCGGGAGCCCCCTACGAGCAGTACTTC	CASSFLLAGAPYEQYF
.	TRBD2	TRBJ2-1	TRBV27	TGTGCCAGCAGGCGGACTAGCGGGAGCTTCGGCAATGAGCAGTTCTTC	CASRRTSGSFGNEQFF
.	.	TRBJ1-1	TRBV6-5	TGTGCCAGCAGTTACCGATTGATAAGCGGAGCTGAAGCTTTCTTT	CASSYRLISGAEAFF
.	.	TRBJ2-7	TRBV18	TGTGCCAGCTCACTTCGGAGCTACGAGCAGTACTTC	CASSLRSYEQYF
.	.	TRBJ2-5	TRBV19	TGTGCCAGTAGTATACCGGGTCAAGAGACCCAGTACTTC	CASSIPGQETQYF
.	.	TRBJ1-3	TRBV7-8	TGTGCCAGCAGCTTAGTGGCCGCGAGCTCTGGAAACACCATATATTTT	CASSLVAASSGNTIYF
many	.	TRBJ1-5	TRBV28	TGTGCCAGCAGTTCCGGGACATTAGGTGATCAGCCCCAGCATTTT	CASSSGTLGDQPQHF
.	.	TRBJ1-1	TRBV19	TGTGCCAGTATGGTAGGCCTGCGGGCTTTCTTT	CASMVGLRAFF
few	.	TRBJ2-3	TRBV19	TGTGCCAGTAGTATCGGGTGGCGGTCCTCTGGGGATACGCAGTATTTT	CASSIGWRSSGDTQYF
.	.	TRBJ2-7	TRBV28	TGTGCCAGCAGTTCAACACGGTCCGAGCAGTACTTC	CASSSTRSEQYF
.	.	TRBJ1-1	TRBV7-9	TGTGCCAGCAGCTTAGTCGGGAGAGAAGCTTTCTTT	CASSLVGREAFF
.	TRBD2	TRBJ2-5	TRBV27	TGTGCCAGCAGTTTAGGGGGGGGAGAGACCCAGTACTTC	CASSLGGGETQYF
.	TRBD2	TRBJ2-7	TRBV7-2	TGTGCCAGCAGCTTAACTCTAGCGGGAGCCTACTACGAGCAGTACTTC	CASSLTLAGAYYEQYF
.	.	TRBJ1-5	TRBV2	TGTGCCAGCAGTGACATTAAGGGGCAGGCGCAGCCCCAGCATTTT	CASSDIKGQAQPQHF
few	.	TRBJ2-5	TRBV9	TGTGCCAGCAGCCCCAATGTGCGAGAGACCCAGTACTTC	CASSPNVRETQYF
.	TRBD2	TRBJ2-1	TRBV19	TGTGCCAGTAGAAACGGGAGGGCCCTTAGGGTTGAGCAGTTCTTC	CASRNGRALRVEQFF
.	.	TRBJ2-1	TRBV20-1	TGCAGTGCTATGTCGCGAAGTGAGCAGTTCTTC	CSAMSRSEQFF
.	TRBD1	TRBJ1-3	TRBV9	TGTGCCAGCAGCGAGGGACAGGGGGCGTTTGGAAACACCATATATTTT	CASSEGQGAFGNTIYF
.	.	TRBJ2-7	TRBV6-6	TGTGCCAGCAGTACGTACAACTCCTACGAGCAGTACTTC	CASSTYNSYEQYF
.	.	TRBJ1-5	TRBV27	TGTGCCAGCAGTTTTTACAATCAGCCCCAGCATTTT	CASSFYNQPQHF
.	TRBD1	TRBJ2-5	TRBV29-1	TGCAGCGACGGGACAGTGCAAGAGACCCAGTACTTC	CSDGTVQETQYF
.	.	TRBJ1-1	TRBV11-1	TGTGCCAGCAGCTTAGGCAGGCAGAGCACTGAAGCTTTCTTT	CASSLGRQSTEAFF
.	TRBD1	TRBJ2-3	TRBV4-1	TGCGCCAGCAGCCCGAGGGACAGGATAAGCACAGATACGCAGTATTTT	CASSPRDRISTDTQYF
.	.	TRBJ2-7	TRBV5-1	TGCGCCAGCAGCTTGGACGGCTGGTCCTACGAGCAGTACTTC	CASSLDGWSYEQYF
.	TRBD1	TRBJ2-7	TRBV5-1	TGCGCCAGCAGCCCGGACAGGGGGGGCTACGAGCAGTACTTC	CASSPDRGGYEQYF
few	.	TRBJ1-4	TRBV4-3	TGCGCCAGCAGCCCAACTCAAGGGCCTGGGGGTAAACTGTTTTTT	CASSPTQGPGGKLFF
.	.	TRBJ2-7	TRBV10-2	TGCGCCAGCAGCTTAGTCGGTTCCTACGAGCAGTGCTTC	CASSLVGSYEQCF
.	.	TRBJ2-2	TRBV25-1	TGTGCCAGCAGCCCCAAACACACCGGGGAGCTGTTTTTT	CASSPKHTGELFF
.	.	TRBJ2-3	TRBV6-6	TGTGCCAGCAGTTACTCGGCGGGTACGCAGTATTTT	CASSYSAGTQYF